This T cell receptor beta chain was identified in a study of blood T cell repertoires in COVID-19. CDR3 size: 13 residues. Germline values: CDR1 LNHDA, CDR2 SQIVND (reference sequence). Produced via immunoSEQ multiplex PCR; TCRdb's table is partial and in-frame only. Of 250,000 or so clones in the sample, more than 80% are singletons; the top ten hold 1.5% to 2%. The chain combines TRBV19 with TRBJ1-5, with D possibly being TRBD1 (5 bases). The source is a man between 60 and 75 years old who had recovered from COVID-19. What was sequenced was PBMCs or T cells enriched from blood (not recorded which). CDR3 residues: CASGGRDDQPQHF. CDR3 DNA: TGTGCTAGCGGAGGCAGGGATGATCAGCCCCAGCATTTT. Supplemented by reference TRBV19 and TRBJ1-5, the full variable domain reads DGGITQSPKYLFRKEGQNVTLSCEQNLNHDAMYWYRQDPGQGLRLIYYSQIVNDFQKGDIAEGYSVSREKKESFPLTVTSAQKNPTAFYLCASGGRDDQPQHFGDGTRLSIL.